The 21 T cell receptor beta chains below all came from one sample that was sequenced in a study of blood T cell repertoires in COVID-19. Clones were sequenced by immunoSEQ multiplex PCR, and TCRdb holds only the in-frame ones, with some missing. Among roughly 80,000 clones, over 70% were seen once, and the ten largest hold about 10%. Sequences were obtained from peripheral blood. Receptors originate from a human donor in a cohort sampled during active COVID-19.

The rearrangement links TRBV5-1 to TRBJ2-1; TRBD1 matches 7 bases. The length of the CDR3 is 14 residues. Trimming at V came to 5 bases and at J to 9 bases, leaving 11 bases not matched to a gene. Germline CDR1 is SGHRS and CDR2 is YFSETQ. CDR3 loop: CASSYNDRAGEQFF. Written as DNA, the CDR3 is TGCGCCAGCAGTTATAACGACAGGGCAGGTGAGCAGTTCTTC.

The V and J genes are TRBV2 and TRBJ2-7; TRBD2 matches 10 bases. This CDR3 is 17 amino acids long. Germline CDR1 SNHLY, CDR2 FYNNEI. V lost 1 base, J lost 5 bases, and 11 bases stayed unmatched. The CDR3 region has the DNA TGTGCCAGCAGTGAAGAACACACTAGCGGGGCTTTACACGAGCAGTACTTC. Amino acid sequence: CASSEEHTSGALHEQYF.

The table lists this clone with a count of one. The genes are TRBV2 and TRBJ2-3, with D possibly matching TRBD2 (5 bases). Looked up from germline, CDR1 is SNHLY and CDR2 is FYNNEI. V shed 4 bases and J shed 1 base, with 9 bases lying between them. The CDR3 consists of 14 residues. CDR3 DNA: TGTGCCAGCAGTGGGACGCGGGGCACAGATACGCAGTATTTT. It yields the protein CASSGTRGTDTQYF.

As for this clone: A read error may account for a junction end that differs from germline. The chain couples TRBV4-1 to TRBJ1-2; 11 bases match TRBD1. The length of the CDR3 is 18 residues. Germline V gives CDR1 MGHRA, CDR2 YSYEKL. The CDR3 nucleotides read TGCGCCAGCAGCAAAGAACGGACAGGGGGCGGGGAGGACTATGGCTACACCTTC. Protein: CASSKERTGGGEDYGYTF.

This clone was detected only a few times. The J gene is TRBJ2-2, the V gene TRBV10-1; 7 bases match TRBD1. After removal of 8 bases from V and 5 bases from J, the junction contained 5 bases not matched to a gene. This CDR3 is 13 amino acids long. Germline CDR1 is WNHNN and CDR2 is SYGVQD (reference sequence). CDR3 residues: CASSDRDTGELFF. The CDR3 nucleotides are TGCGCCAGCTCCGACAGGGATACCGGGGAGCTGTTTTTT.

The V and J genes are TRBV3-1 (or the pseudogene TRBV3-2) and TRBJ2-7; D uncertain. Trimming pared 3 bases from V and 7 bases from J, leaving 10 bases between. CDR3 length: 12 amino acids. Germline V gene data show CDR1 as LGHDT and CDR2 as YNNKEL (reference sequence). CDR3 in amino acids: CASSHADGEQYF. CDR3 nucleotides: TGTGCCAGCAGCCATGCGGATGGGGAGCAGTACTTC.

This clone was found a few times. V is TRBV7-8 and J is TRBJ1-1, with D hard to call. Germline loops: CDR1 SGHVS, CDR2 FQNEAQ. This CDR3 has 12 amino acids. The V and J ends lost 1 base and 5 bases respectively, with 5 bases between them. The CDR3 sequence is CASSLGRTEAFF. In DNA form, the CDR3 reads TGTGCCAGCAGCTTAGGTCGGACTGAAGCTTTCTTT.

The table lists this clone with a few counts. The chain employs TRBV10-3 and TRBJ1-2; a weak D match, TRBD1 (6 bases). The germline V gene encodes CDR1 ENHRY and CDR2 SYGVKD. V shed 6 bases and J shed 6 bases, with 14 bases lying between them. This CDR3 region has 13 residues. The CDR3 here is CAISHGQGNGYTF. CDR3 DNA: TGTGCCATCAGCCACGGGCAGGGGAATGGCTACACCTTC.

V is TRBV7-2 and J is TRBJ2-1; 7 bases align to TRBD1. V was clipped by 3 bases and J by 2 bases; unmatched bases: 4. The germline gives CDR1 SGHTA, CDR2 FQGNSA. The CDR3 has 15 amino acids. Here the CDR3 reads CASSFSGTAYNEQFF. For the CDR3, the DNA is TGTGCCAGCAGCTTCTCCGGGACAGCCTACAATGAGCAGTTCTTC. The full variable domain, in which reference TRBV7-2 and TRBJ2-1 provide the parts outside the CDR3, is GAGVSQSPSNKVTEKGKDVELRCDPISGHTALYWYRQSLGQGLEFLIYFQGNSAPDKSGLPSDRFSAERTGGSVSTLTIQRTQQEDSAVYLCASSFSGTAYNEQFFGPGTRLTVL.

V and J are TRBV3-1 (or the pseudogene TRBV3-2) and TRBJ2-2; the match to TRBD1 covers 8 bases. CDR3 size: 16 residues. J was trimmed by 9 bases and V by 1 base; bases with no gene match: 10. CDR1 LGHDT and CDR2 YNNKEL come from the germline V gene (reference sequence). This CDR3 is CASSQAGGSTFRELFF. In DNA form, the CDR3 reads TGTGCCAGCAGCCAAGCAGGGGGCTCGACTTTCCGGGAGCTGTTTTTT.

V is TRBV7-9 and J is TRBJ2-3, with 9 bases matching TRBD1. Germline loops: CDR1 SEHNR, CDR2 FQNEAQ (reference sequence). The trim removed 5 bases at V and 2 bases at J, leaving 8 bases unmatched. CDR3 size: 16 residues. The DNA of the CDR3 is TGTGCCAGCAGCCCGCCGGGACAGGGAGTCACAGATACGCAGTATTTT. Translation: CASSPPGQGVTDTQYF.

The chain employs TRBV4-2 and TRBJ2-2; 7 positions agree with TRBD1. Germline V gene lookup returns CDR1 LGHNA and CDR2 YNFKEQ. V shed 1 base and J 5 bases; nucleotides not matched to a gene: 4. There are 15 residues in the CDR3. CDR3 region: CASSQGTGDTGELFF. CDR3 nucleotide sequence: TGTGCCAGCAGCCAAGGAACAGGGGATACCGGGGAGCTGTTTTTT.

DNA of the CDR3: TGCGCCAGCAGCCCGACATTCGTTAGCAATCAGCCCCAGCATTTT. This encodes CASSPTFVSNQPQHF. The chain couples TRBV4-1 to TRBJ1-5; D call uncertain. This CDR3 spans 15 amino acids. V shed 4 bases and J shed 0 bases, with 10 bases lying between them. Germline V gives CDR1 MGHRA, CDR2 YSYEKL.

The CDR3 sequence: CSVGGQGLSYEQYF. CDR3 DNA sequence: TGCAGCGTTGGAGGACAGGGCCTCTCCTACGAGCAGTACTTC. The J gene is TRBJ2-7, the V gene TRBV29-1, with TRBD1 matching over 8 bases. Germline CDR1 is SQVTM and CDR2 is ANQGSEA. The V gene end was trimmed by 4 bases and the J gene end by 0 bases; junction bases not matched to a gene: 5. CDR3 length: 14 residues.

The chain carries TRBV28 and TRBJ2-2; 12 nucleotides line up with TRBD2. In germline, CDR1 is MDHEN, CDR2 SYDVKM. CDR3 length: 17 residues. V gave up 5 bases and J gave up 5 bases; unmatched junction bases: 9. The CDR3 DNA reads as TGTGCCAGCAGTCTCCGACGGACTAGCGGGGAGACCGGGGAGCTGTTTTTT. Amino acid sequence: CASSLRRTSGETGELFF.

This chain uses TRBV7-9 with TRBJ1-4, with D unclear. The CDR3 is made up of 15 amino acids. V lost 5 bases and J 2 bases, leaving 12 bases between the germline ends. Germline V gives CDR1 SEHNR, CDR2 FQNEAQ (reference sequence). The CDR3 bases are TGTGCCAGCAGCCTAAGGGAGGCGACTAATGAAAAACTGTTTTTT. This translates into CASSLREATNEKLFF.

The chain uses TRBV7-2 and TRBJ2-7; 12 nucleotides line up with TRBD2. The CDR3 is 15 amino acids. Germline trimming cut 6 bases from V and 2 bases from J; bases unmatched to any gene: 5. CDR1 is SGHTA, CDR2 FQGNSA, per germline. CDR3 protein: CASRLRLAGAYEQYF. The CDR3 DNA is TGTGCCAGCAGACTCAGACTAGCGGGGGCCTACGAGCAGTACTTC. Full variable domain (missing parts from reference TRBV7-2 and TRBJ2-7): GAGVSQSPSNKVTEKGKDVELRCDPISGHTALYWYRQSLGQGLEFLIYFQGNSAPDKSGLPSDRFSAERTGGSVSTLTIQRTQQEDSAVYLCASRLRLAGAYEQYFGPGTRLTVT.

The rearrangement uses TRBV3-1 (or the pseudogene TRBV3-2) and TRBJ2-5; the D gene is possibly TRBD2 (5 bases). The CDR3 contains 13 residues. Per the germline V gene, CDR1 is LGHDT and CDR2 is YNNKEL (reference sequence). Trimming took off 2 bases at V and 2 bases at J, with 6 bases between the two ends. The CDR3 DNA reads TGTGCCAGCAGCCAAAGGACTCAAGAGACCCAGTACTTC. It translates to CASSQRTQETQYF.

The chain has TRBV19 and TRBJ1-2, with 7 bases identical to TRBD1. Germline V gives CDR1 LNHDA, CDR2 SQIVND (reference sequence). The junction had 5 bases not matched to a gene; V was cut back by 3 bases and J by 7 bases. This CDR3 region has 13 residues. CDR3 residues: CASSIRGAGGYTF. The CDR3 bases are TGTGCCAGTAGTATCAGGGGGGCTGGTGGCTACACCTTC.

This clone was detected a few times. The V call is TRBV6-5, the J call TRBJ2-7; TRBD1 agrees at 7 bases. V lost 6 bases to trimming and J lost 0 bases; unmatched junction nucleotides: 8. The germline CDR1 and CDR2 sequences are MNHEY and SVGAGI. The CDR3 has 15 amino acids. The CDR3 spells CASRVRQGPSYEQYF. CDR3 nucleotide sequence: TGTGCCAGCAGGGTTCGACAGGGCCCCTCCTACGAGCAGTACTTC.

The chain couples TRBV7-9 to TRBJ2-5, with D possibly TRBD2 on 6 matching bases. The CDR3 totals 13 residues. Trimming left V 5 bases short and J 5 bases short, with 12 bases between. Looked up from germline, CDR1 is SEHNR and CDR2 is FQNEAQ (reference sequence). The CDR3 DNA follows: TGTGCCAGCAGCCGGGACCGGGGGGAGACCCAGTACTTC. Protein sequence: CASSRDRGETQYF. Variable domain in full (rest from reference TRBV7-9 and TRBJ2-5): DTGVSQNPRHKITKRGQNVTFRCDPISEHNRLYWYRQTLGQGPEFLTYFQNEAQLEKSRLLSDRFSAERPKGSFSTLEIQRTEQGDSAMYLCASSRDRGETQYFGPGTRLLVL.